What follows is one TCR beta chain and its context. This sample stems from a study of blood T cell repertoires in COVID-19. V shed 1 base and J shed 2 bases, with 11 bases lying between them. The CDR3 loop spans 15 amino acids. The germline V gene encodes CDR1 SEHNR and CDR2 FQNEAQ (reference sequence). Per the original data handling: The assay estimated nucleated cells by amplifying reference gene primers. Sequenced by immunoSEQ multiplex PCR; TCRdb stores in-frame clones only, minus some. V and J calls and clone size are copied from that table; D and trimming were computed from the DNA. The sample yields more than 110,000 clones, 80% to 85% seen once.

Sequenced: peripheral blood. The receptor was isolated from a woman of 80 years or more with acute or convalescent COVID-19. The V gene is TRBV7-9, the J gene TRBJ1-1; D remains ambiguous. The chain's CDR3 is CASSLGVSDNTEAFF. The CDR3 DNA is TGTGCCAGCAGCTTAGGGGTTAGCGACAACACTGAAGCTTTCTTT.